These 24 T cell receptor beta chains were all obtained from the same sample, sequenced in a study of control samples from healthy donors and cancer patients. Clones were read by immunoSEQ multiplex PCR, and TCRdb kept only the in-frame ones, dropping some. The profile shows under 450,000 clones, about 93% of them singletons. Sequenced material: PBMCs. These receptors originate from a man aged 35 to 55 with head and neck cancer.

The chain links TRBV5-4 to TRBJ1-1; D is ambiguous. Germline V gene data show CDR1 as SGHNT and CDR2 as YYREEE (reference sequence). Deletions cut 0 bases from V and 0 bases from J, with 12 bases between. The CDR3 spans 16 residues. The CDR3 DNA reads TGTGCCAGCAGCTTGGCCAGACCAGGAATGAACACTGAAGCTTTCTTT. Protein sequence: CASSLARPGMNTEAFF.

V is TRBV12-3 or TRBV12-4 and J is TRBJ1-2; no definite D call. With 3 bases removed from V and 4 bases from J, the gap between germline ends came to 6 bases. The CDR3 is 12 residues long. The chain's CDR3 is CASSFGSYGYTF. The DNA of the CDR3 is TGTGCCAGCAGTTTCGGCAGCTATGGCTACACCTTC.

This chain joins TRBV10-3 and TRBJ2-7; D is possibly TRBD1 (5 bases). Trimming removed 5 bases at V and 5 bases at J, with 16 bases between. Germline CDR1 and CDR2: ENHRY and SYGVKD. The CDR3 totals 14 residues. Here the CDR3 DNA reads TGTGCCATCAGTTTGATGGGGCTTGGGGACGAGCAGTACTTC. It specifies CAISLMGLGDEQYF.

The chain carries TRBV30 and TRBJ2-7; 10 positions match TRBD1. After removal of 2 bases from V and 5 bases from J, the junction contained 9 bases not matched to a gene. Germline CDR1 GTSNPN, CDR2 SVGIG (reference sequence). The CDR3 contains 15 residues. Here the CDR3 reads CAWSSGTGAVDEQYF. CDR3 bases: TGTGCCTGGAGTTCCGGGACAGGGGCCGTTGACGAGCAGTACTTC.

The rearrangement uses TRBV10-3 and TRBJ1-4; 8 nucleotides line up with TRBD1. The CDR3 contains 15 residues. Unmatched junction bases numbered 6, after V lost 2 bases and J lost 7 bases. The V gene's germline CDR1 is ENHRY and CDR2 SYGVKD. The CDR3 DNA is TGTGCCATCAGTGAGGCGACAGGGGTCGGTGAAAAACTGTTTTTT. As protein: CAISEATGVGEKLFF.

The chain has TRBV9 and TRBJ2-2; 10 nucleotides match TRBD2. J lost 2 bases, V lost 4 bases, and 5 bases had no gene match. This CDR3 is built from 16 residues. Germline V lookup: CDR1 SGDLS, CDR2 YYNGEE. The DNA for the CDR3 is TGTGCCAGCAGCCCAAGGACTAGCGGAAACACCGGGGAGCTGTTTTTT. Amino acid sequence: CASSPRTSGNTGELFF.

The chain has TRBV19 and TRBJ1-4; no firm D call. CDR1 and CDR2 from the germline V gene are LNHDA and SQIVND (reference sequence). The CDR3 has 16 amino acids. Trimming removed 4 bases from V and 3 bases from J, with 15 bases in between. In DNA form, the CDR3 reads TGTGCCAGTAGTACGGGCCAGGCAGAGTCTAATGAAAAACTGTTTTTT. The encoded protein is CASSTGQAESNEKLFF.

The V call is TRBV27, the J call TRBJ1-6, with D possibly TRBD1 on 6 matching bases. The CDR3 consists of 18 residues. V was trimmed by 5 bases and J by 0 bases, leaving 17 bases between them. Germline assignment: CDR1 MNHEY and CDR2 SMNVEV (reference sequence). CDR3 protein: CASSPLVTGSSYNSPLHF. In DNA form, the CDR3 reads TGTGCCAGCAGTCCTCTCGTGACAGGCAGCTCCTATAATTCACCCCTCCACTTT.

The CDR3 loop reads CATSDFSGEQFF. In DNA form, the CDR3 reads TGTGCCACCAGTGATTTTAGTGGGGAGCAGTTCTTC. The chain recombines TRBV24-1 with TRBJ2-1; D uncertain. The CDR3 covers 12 residues. Germline CDR1 is KGHDR and CDR2 is SFDVKD. V was cut by 1 base and J by 10 bases, with 7 bases left in between.

The CDR3 reads CASSQEGGRLAFF. CDR3 sequence (DNA): TGTGCCAGCAGCCAAGAAGGCGGGAGGTTGGCTTTCTTT. The rearrangement links TRBV3-1 (or the pseudogene TRBV3-2) to TRBJ1-1, with D unresolved. Trimming removed 0 bases from V and 11 bases from J, with 13 bases in between. The CDR3 extends over 13 amino acids. CDR1 and CDR2 from the germline V gene are LGHDT and YNNKEL (reference sequence).

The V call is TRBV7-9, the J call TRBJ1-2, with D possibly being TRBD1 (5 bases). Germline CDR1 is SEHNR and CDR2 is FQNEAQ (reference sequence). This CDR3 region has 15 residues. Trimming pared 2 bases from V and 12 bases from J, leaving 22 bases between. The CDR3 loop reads CASSLTLPDSHLDTF. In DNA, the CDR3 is TGTGCCAGCAGCTTAACCCTTCCCGACAGTCATCTTGACACCTTC.

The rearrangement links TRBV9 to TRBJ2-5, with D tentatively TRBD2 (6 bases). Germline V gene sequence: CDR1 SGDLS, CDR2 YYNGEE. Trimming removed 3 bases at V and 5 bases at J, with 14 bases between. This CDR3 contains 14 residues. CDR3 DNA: TGTGCCAGCAGCGGCACGGAGGGGTGGGAGACCCAGTACTTC. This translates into CASSGTEGWETQYF.

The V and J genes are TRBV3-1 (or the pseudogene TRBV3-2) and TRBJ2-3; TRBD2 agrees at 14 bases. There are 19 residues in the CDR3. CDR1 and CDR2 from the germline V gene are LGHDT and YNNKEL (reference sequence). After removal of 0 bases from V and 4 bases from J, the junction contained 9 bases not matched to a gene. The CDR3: CASSQDVRGLAGGADTQYF. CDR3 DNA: TGTGCCAGCAGCCAAGATGTGAGAGGACTAGCGGGGGGTGCAGATACGCAGTATTTT.

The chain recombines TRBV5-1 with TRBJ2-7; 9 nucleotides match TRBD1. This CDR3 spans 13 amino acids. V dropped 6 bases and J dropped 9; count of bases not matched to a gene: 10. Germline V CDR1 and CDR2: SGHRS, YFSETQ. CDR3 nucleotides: TGCGCCAGCAAAACCACAGGGGGCAATACGCAGTACTTC. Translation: CASKTTGGNTQYF. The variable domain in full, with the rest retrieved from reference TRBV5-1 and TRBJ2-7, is KAGVTQTPRYLIKTRGQQVTLSCSPISGHRSVSWYQQTPGQGLQFLFEYFSETQRNKGNFPGRFSGRQFSNSRSEMNVSTLELGDSALYLCASKTTGGNTQYFGPGTRLTVT.

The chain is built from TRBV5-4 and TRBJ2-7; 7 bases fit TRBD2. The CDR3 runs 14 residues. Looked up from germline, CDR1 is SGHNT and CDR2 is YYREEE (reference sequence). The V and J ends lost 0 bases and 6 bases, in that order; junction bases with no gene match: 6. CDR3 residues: CASSLEAGEGEQYF. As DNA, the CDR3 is TGTGCCAGCAGCTTGGAGGCGGGGGAGGGCGAGCAGTACTTC. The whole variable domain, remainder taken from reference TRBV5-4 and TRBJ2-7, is ETGVTQSPTHLIKTRGQQVTLRCSSQSGHNTVSWYQQALGQGPQFIFQYYREEENGRGNFPPRFSGLQFPNYSSELNVNALELDDSALYLCASSLEAGEGEQYFGPGTRLTVT.

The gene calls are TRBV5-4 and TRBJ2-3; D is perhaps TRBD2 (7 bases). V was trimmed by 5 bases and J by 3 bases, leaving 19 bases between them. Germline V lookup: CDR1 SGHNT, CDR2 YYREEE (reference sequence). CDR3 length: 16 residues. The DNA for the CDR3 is TGTGCCAGCAGACAAACCCAGAGGGGGGGGACAGATACGCAGTATTTT. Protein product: CASRQTQRGGTDTQYF.

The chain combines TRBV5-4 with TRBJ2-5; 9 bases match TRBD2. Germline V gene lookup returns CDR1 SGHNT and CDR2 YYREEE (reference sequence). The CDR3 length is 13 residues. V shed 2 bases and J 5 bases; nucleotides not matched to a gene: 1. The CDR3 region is CASSFGTSETQYF. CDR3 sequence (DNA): TGTGCCAGCAGCTTCGGGACTAGCGAGACCCAGTACTTC.

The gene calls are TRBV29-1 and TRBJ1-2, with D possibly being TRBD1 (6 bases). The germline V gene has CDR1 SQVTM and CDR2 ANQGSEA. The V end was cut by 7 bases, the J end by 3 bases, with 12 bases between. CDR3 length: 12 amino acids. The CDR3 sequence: CSGSEGDYGYTF. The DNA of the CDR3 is TGCAGCGGCTCCGAGGGGGACTATGGCTACACCTTC. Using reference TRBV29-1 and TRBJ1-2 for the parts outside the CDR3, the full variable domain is SAVISQKPSRDICQRGTSLTIQCQVDSQVTMMFWYRQQPGQSLTLIATANQGSEATYESGFVIDKFPISRPNLTFSTLTVSNMSPEDSSIYLCSGSEGDYGYTFGSGTRLTVV.

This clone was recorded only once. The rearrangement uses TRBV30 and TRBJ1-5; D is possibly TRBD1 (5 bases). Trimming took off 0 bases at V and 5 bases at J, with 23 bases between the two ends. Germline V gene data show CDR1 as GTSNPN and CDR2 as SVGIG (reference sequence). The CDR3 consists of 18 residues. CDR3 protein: CAWSVPIGGFFNDQPQHF. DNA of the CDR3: TGTGCCTGGAGTGTCCCGATCGGGGGATTCTTTAACGATCAGCCCCAGCATTTT.

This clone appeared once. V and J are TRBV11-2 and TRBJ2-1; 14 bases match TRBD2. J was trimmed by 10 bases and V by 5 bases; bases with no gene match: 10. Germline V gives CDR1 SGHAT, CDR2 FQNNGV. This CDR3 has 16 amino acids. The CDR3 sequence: CASSVTGTSGSKEQFF. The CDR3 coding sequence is TGTGCCAGCAGCGTGACCGGGACTAGCGGGAGTAAAGAGCAGTTCTTC.

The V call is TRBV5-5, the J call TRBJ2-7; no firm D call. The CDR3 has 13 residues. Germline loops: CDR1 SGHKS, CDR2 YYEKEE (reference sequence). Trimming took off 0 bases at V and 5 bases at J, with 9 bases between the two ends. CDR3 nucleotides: TGTGCCAGCAGCTTGGGGGGTGAAGACGAGCAGTACTTC. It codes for CASSLGGEDEQYF.

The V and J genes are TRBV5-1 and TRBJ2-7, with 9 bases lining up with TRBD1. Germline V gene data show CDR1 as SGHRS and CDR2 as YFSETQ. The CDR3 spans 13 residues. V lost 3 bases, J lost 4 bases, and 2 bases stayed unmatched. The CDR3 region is CASSSTGGYEQYF. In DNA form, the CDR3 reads TGCGCCAGCAGCTCGACAGGGGGGTACGAGCAGTACTTC.

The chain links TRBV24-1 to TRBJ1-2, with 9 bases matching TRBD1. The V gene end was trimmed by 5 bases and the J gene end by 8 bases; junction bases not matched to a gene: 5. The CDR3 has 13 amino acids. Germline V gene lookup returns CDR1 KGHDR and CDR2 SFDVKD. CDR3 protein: CATSAGQGSGYTF. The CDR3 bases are TGTGCCACCAGTGCGGGACAGGGATCGGGCTACACCTTC.

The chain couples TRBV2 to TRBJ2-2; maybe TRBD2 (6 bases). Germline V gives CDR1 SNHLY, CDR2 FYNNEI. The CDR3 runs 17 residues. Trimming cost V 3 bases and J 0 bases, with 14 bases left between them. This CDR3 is CASSEWDWITNTGELFF. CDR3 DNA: TGTGCCAGCAGTGAGTGGGACTGGATAACGAACACCGGGGAGCTGTTTTTT.